The 6 T cell receptor beta chains given below trace back to one sample, sequenced in a study of blood T cell repertoires in COVID-19. Some clones are missing from TCRdb's copy, which holds only in-frame ones; the method was immunoSEQ multiplex PCR. The sample yields approximately 110,000 clones, less than 85% seen once. The specimen was peripheral blood. These receptors all come from a woman aged 55-70 years with acute or convalescent COVID-19.

The gene calls are TRBV19 and TRBJ1-5; 7 nucleotides line up with TRBD1. Trimming at V came to 6 bases and at J to 0 bases, leaving 8 bases not matched to a gene. Germline lookup yields CDR1 LNHDA and CDR2 SQIVND (reference sequence). The CDR3 is made up of 16 amino acids. The CDR3 here is CASRILGQLSNQPQHF. The CDR3 nucleotides are TGTGCCAGTAGGATCTTGGGACAGCTTAGCAATCAGCCCCAGCATTTT.

The chain employs TRBV11-3 and TRBJ2-1, with a weak D call TRBD2 (6 bases). The germline V and J ends were trimmed by 5 bases and 5 bases, with 19 bases remaining between them. Germline-derived CDR1 and CDR2 are SGHNT and YENEEA. This CDR3 spans 16 amino acids. The DNA for the CDR3 is TGTGCCAGCAGCGCAGGTCCTCTGCGGGGAGACAATGAGCAGTTCTTC. Translating gives CASSAGPLRGDNEQFF.

The chain joins TRBV30 to TRBJ1-4; 9 bases are a match to TRBD1. The CDR3 is made up of 15 amino acids. Per the germline V gene, CDR1 is GTSNPN and CDR2 is SVGIG (reference sequence). The junction had 6 bases not matched to a gene; V was cut back by 5 bases and J by 2 bases. The CDR3 DNA reads TGTGCCTGGCGGGACAGGGCTTCTACTAATGAAAAACTGTTTTTT. Its protein is CAWRDRASTNEKLFF.

The chain carries TRBV10-3 and TRBJ1-2, with a possible D match to TRBD1 (6 bases). The CDR3 runs to 13 residues. CDR1 is ENHRY and CDR2 is SYGVKD in the germline V gene. The germline V and J ends were trimmed by 7 bases and 3 bases, with 12 bases remaining between them. This CDR3 is CAINSGGDYGYTF. The CDR3 coding sequence is TGTGCCATCAATTCTGGGGGCGACTATGGCTACACCTTC.

This rearrangement joins TRBV7-9 to TRBJ2-3; D possibly corresponds to TRBD2 (5 bases). Germline assignment: CDR1 SEHNR and CDR2 FQNEAQ (reference sequence). The CDR3 runs to 17 residues. Trimming pared 3 bases from V and 1 base from J, leaving 17 bases between. This CDR3 is CASSLWGSGYGTDTQYF. Here the CDR3 DNA reads TGTGCCAGCAGCTTGTGGGGATCGGGGTACGGCACAGATACGCAGTATTTT.

Concerning this clone: A read error may produce the germline difference seen at one junction end. The V gene is TRBV7-6, the J gene TRBJ2-2; a weak D match, TRBD1 (6 bases). Germline values: CDR1 SGHVS, CDR2 FNYEAQ. The CDR3 is 13 amino acids. The CDR3 loop reads CASSPDSIGGLFF. The CDR3 DNA is TGTGCCAGCAGCCCAGACTCGATAGGGGGGCTGTTTTTT.